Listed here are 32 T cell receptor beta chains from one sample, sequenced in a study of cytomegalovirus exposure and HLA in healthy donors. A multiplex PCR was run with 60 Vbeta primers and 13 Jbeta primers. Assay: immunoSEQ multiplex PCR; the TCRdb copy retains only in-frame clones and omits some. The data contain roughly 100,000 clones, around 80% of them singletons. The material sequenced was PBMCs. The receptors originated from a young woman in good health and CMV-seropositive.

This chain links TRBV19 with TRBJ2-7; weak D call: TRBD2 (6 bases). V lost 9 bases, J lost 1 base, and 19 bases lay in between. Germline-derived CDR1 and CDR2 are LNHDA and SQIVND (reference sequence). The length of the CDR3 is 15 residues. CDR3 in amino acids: CASSREVAVSYEQYF. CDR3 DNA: TGTGCCAGCTCAAGGGAGGTAGCGGTGTCCTACGAGCAGTACTTC.

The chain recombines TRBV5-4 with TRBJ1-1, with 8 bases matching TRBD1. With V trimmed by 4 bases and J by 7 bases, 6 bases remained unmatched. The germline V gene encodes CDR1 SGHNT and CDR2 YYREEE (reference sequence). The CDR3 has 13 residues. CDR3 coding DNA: TGTGCCAGCAGCATCGACAGGGGAGGTGAAGCTTTCTTT. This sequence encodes CASSIDRGGEAFF.

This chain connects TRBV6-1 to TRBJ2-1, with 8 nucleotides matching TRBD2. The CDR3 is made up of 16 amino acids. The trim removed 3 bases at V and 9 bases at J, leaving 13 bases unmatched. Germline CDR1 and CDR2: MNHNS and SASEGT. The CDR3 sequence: CASSDTSGGLSVEQFF. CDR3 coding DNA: TGTGCCAGCAGTGACACTAGCGGTGGTCTGTCGGTTGAGCAGTTCTTC.

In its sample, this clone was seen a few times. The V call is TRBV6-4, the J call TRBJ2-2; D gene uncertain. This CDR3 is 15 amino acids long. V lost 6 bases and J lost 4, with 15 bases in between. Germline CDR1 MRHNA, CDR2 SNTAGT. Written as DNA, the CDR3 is TGTGCCAGCAGAAATAGCCCGGCGAGCACCGGGGAGCTGTTTTTT. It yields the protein CASRNSPASTGELFF.

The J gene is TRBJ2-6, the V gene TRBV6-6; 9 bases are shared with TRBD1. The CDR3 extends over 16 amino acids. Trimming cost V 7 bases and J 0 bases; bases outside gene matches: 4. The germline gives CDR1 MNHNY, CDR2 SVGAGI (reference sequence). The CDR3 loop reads CASTGTGRSGANVLTF. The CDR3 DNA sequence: TGTGCCAGCACCGGGACAGGGCGCTCTGGGGCCAACGTCCTGACTTTC.

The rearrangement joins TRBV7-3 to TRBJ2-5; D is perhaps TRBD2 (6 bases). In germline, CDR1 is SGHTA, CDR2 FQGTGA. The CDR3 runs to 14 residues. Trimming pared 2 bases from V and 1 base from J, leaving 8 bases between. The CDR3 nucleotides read TGTGCCAGCAGCTTAGGAGGGAGCCAAGAGACCCAGTACTTC. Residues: CASSLGGSQETQYF.

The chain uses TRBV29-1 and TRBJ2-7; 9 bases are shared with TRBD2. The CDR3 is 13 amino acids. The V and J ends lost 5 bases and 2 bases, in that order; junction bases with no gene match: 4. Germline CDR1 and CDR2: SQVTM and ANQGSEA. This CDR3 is CSVRLADAYEQYF. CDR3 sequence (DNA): TGCAGCGTTCGACTAGCGGATGCCTACGAGCAGTACTTC.

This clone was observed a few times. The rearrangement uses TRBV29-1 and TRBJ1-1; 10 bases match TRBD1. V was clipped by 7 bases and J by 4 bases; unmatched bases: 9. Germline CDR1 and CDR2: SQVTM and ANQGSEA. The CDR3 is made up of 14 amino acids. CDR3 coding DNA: TGCAGCGCAACCCGACAGGGGGCCAGCACTGAAGCTTTCTTT. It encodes CSATRQGASTEAFF.

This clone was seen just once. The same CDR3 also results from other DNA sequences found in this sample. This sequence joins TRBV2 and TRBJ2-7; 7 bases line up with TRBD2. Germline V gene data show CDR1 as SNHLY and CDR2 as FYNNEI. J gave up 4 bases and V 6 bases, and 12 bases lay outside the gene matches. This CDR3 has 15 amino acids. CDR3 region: CASRQGQAGPYEQYF. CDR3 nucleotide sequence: TGTGCCAGCAGACAAGGACAAGCGGGACCTTACGAGCAGTACTTC.

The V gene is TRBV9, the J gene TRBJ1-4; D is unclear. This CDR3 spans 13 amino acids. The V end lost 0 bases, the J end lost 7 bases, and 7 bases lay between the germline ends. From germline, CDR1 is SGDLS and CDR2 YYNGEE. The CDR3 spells CASSVVPGEKLFF. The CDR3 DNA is TGTGCCAGCAGCGTAGTTCCCGGTGAAAAACTGTTTTTT. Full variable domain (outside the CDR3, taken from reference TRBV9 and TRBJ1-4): DSGVTQTPKHLITATGQRVTLRCSPRSGDLSVYWYQQSLDQGLQFLIQYYNGEERAKGNILERFSAQQFPDLHSELNLSSLELGDSALYFCASSVVPGEKLFFGSGTQLSVL.

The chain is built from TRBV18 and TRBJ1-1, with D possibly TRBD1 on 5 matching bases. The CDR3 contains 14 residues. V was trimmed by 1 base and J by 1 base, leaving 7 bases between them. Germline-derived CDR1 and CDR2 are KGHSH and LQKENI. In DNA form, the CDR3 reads TGTGCCAGCTCACCACAGGGGCAGAACACTGAAGCTTTCTTT. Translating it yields CASSPQGQNTEAFF.

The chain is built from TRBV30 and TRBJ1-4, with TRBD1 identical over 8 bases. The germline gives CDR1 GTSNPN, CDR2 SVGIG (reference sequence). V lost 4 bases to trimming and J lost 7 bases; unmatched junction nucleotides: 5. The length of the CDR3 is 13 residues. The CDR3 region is CAWNRGVGEKLFF. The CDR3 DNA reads TGTGCCTGGAACAGGGGGGTCGGTGAAAAACTGTTTTTT.

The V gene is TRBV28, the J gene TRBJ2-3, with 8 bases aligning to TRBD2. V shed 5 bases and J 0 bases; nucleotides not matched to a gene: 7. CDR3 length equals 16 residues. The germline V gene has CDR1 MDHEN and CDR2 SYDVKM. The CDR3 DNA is TGTGCCAGCAGTCCTATGGCTAGCGGGAGCACAGATACGCAGTATTTT. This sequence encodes CASSPMASGSTDTQYF.

Here the CDR3 reads CASRQTGTHDEAFF. The DNA for the CDR3 is TGTGCCAGCAGACAAACCGGGACACATGATGAAGCTTTCTTT. V usage is TRBV14 and J usage is TRBJ1-1, with D tentatively TRBD1 (6 bases). Between the trimmed V and J ends, which lost 6 bases and 7 bases, there was a span of 18 bases. This CDR3 is 14 amino acids long. Germline CDR1 reads SGHDN; CDR2 reads FVKESK.

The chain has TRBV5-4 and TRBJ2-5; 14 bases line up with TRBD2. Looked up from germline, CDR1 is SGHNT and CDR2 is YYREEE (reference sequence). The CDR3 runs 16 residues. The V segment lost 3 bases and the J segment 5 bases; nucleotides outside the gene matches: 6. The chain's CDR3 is CASSSGLAGEGETQYF. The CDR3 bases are TGTGCCAGCAGCTCGGGACTAGCGGGAGAGGGGGAGACCCAGTACTTC.

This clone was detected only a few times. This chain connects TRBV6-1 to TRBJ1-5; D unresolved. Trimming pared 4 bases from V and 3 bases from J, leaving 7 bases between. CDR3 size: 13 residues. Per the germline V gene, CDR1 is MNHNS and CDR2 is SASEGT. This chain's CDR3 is CASSVVPNQPQHF. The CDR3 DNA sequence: TGTGCCAGCAGTGTAGTCCCCAATCAGCCCCAGCATTTT.

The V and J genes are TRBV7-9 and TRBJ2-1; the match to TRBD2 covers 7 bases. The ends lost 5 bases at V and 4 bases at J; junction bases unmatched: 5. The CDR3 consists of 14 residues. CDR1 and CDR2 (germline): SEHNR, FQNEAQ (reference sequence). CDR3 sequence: CASSASGAYNEQFF. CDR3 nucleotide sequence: TGTGCCAGCAGCGCTAGCGGCGCGTACAATGAGCAGTTCTTC.

CDR3 amino acids: CASSLVGSAGAAETQYF. CDR3 in DNA: TGTGCCAGCAGCTTAGTTGGGTCTGCGGGAGCCGCAGAGACCCAGTACTTC. The chain has TRBV13 and TRBJ2-5; TRBD2 matches 7 bases. V shed 1 base, J shed 4 bases, and the junction held 12 bases outside the gene matches. Germline V gene sequence: CDR1 PRHDT, CDR2 FYEKMQ (reference sequence). This CDR3 spans 17 amino acids.

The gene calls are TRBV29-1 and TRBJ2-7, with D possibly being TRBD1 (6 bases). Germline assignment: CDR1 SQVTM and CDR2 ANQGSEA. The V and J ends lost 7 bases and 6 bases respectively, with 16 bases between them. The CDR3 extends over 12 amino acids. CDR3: CSARDQGSEQYF. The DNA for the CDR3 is TGCAGCGCCCGGGACCAGGGGAGCGAGCAGTACTTC.

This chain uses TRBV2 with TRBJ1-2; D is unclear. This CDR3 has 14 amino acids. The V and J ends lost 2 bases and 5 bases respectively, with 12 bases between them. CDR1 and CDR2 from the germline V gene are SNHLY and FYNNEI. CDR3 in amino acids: CASSEQPGGYGYTF. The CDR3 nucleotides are TGTGCCAGCAGTGAACAGCCAGGCGGGTATGGCTACACCTTC.

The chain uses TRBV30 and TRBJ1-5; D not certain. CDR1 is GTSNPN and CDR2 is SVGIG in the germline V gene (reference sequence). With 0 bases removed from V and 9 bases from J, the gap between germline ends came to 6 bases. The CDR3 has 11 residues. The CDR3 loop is CAWSVRGPQHF. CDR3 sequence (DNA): TGTGCCTGGAGTGTTCGGGGGCCCCAGCATTTT.

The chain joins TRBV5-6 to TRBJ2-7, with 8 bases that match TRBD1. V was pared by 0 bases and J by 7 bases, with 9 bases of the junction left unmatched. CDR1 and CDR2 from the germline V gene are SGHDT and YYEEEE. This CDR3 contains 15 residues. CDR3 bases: TGTGCCAGCAGCTTGGAAGGACAGGGCCCCTTGGAGCAGTACTTC. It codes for CASSLEGQGPLEQYF. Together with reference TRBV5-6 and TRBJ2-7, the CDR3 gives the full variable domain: DAGVTQSPTHLIKTRGQQVTLRCSPKSGHDTVSWYQQALGQGPQFIFQYYEEEERQRGNFPDRFSGHQFPNYSSELNVNALLLGDSALYLCASSLEGQGPLEQYFGPGTRLTVT.

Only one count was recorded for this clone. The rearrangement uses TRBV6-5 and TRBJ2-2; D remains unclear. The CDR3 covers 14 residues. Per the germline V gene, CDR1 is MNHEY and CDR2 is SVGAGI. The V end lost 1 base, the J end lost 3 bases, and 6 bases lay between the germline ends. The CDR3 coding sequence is TGTGCCAGCAGTTACTTAGATTACACCGGGGAGCTGTTTTTT. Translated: CASSYLDYTGELFF.

The CDR3 DNA sequence: TGTGCCAGCCTCGAGAGGACTGAAGCTTTCTTT. Its translation is CASLERTEAFF. The chain is built from TRBV2 and TRBJ1-1; no reliable D call. This CDR3 comprises 11 residues. Trimming removed 8 bases from V and 5 bases from J, with 9 bases in between. The germline CDR1 and CDR2 sequences are SNHLY and FYNNEI.

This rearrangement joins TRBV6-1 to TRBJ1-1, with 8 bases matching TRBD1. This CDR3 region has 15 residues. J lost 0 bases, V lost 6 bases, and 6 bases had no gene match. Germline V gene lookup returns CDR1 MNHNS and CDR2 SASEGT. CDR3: CASRGAGGMNTEAFF. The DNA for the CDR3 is TGTGCCAGCAGGGGGGCAGGGGGCATGAACACTGAAGCTTTCTTT.

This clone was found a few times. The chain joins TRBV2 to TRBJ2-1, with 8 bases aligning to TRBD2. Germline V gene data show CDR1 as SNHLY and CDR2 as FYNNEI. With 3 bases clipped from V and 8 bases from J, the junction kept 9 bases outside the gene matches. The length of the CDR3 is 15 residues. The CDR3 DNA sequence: TGTGCCAGCAGTGAGTCAGCGGGAGCTATTCATGAGCAGTTCTTC. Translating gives CASSESAGAIHEQFF.

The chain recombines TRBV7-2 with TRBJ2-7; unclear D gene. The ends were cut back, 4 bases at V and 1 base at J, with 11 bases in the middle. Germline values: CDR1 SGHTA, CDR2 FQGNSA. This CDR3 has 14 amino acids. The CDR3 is CASSYEWRSYEQYF. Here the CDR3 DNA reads TGTGCCAGCAGCTACGAATGGCGGTCCTACGAGCAGTACTTC. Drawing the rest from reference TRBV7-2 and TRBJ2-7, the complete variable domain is GAGVSQSPSNKVTEKGKDVELRCDPISGHTALYWYRQSLGQGLEFLIYFQGNSAPDKSGLPSDRFSAERTGGSVSTLTIQRTQQEDSAVYLCASSYEWRSYEQYFGPGTRLTVT.

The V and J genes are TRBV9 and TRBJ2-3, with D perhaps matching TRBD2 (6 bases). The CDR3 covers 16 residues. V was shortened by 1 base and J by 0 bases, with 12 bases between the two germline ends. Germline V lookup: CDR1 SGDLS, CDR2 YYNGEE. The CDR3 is CASSVYGGASTDTQYF. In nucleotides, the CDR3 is TGTGCCAGCAGCGTATACGGCGGGGCTAGCACAGATACGCAGTATTTT.

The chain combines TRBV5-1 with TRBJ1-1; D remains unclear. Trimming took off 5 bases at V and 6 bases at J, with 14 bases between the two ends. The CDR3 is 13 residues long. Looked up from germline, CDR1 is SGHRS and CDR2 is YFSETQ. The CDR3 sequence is CASRSSPGAEAFF. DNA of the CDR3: TGCGCCAGCAGGTCGTCCCCAGGCGCTGAAGCTTTCTTT.

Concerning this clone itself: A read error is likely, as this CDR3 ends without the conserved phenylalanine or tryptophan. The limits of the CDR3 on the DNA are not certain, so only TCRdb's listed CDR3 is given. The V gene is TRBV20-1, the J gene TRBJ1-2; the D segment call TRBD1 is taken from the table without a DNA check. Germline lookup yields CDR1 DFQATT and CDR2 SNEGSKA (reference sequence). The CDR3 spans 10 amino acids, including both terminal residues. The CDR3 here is CSAAGQGATI.

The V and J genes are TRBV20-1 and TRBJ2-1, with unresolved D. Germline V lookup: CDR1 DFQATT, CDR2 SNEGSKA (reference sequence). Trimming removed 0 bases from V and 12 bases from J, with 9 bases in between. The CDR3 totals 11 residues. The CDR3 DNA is TGCAGTGCTAGAGAGGAGTGGGTGCAGTTCTTC. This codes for CSAREEWVQFF.

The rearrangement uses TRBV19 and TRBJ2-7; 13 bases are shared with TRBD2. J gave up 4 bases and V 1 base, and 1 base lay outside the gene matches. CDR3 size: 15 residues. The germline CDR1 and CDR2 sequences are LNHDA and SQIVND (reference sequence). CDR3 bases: TGTGCCAGTAGTATAGTACTAGCGGGAGGGTACGAGCAGTACTTC. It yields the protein CASSIVLAGGYEQYF.